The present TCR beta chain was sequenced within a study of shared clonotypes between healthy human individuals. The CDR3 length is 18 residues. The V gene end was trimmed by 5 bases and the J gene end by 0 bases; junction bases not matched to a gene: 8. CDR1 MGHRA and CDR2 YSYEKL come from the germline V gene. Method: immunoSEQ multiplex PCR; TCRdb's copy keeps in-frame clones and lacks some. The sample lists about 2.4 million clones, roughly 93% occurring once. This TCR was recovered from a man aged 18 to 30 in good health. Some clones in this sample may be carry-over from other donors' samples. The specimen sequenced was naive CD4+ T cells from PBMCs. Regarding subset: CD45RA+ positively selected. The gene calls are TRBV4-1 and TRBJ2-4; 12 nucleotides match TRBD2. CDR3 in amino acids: CASSAGLAGLIAKNIQYF. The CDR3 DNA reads TGCGCCAGCAGCGCCGGACTAGCGGGACTAATAGCCAAAAACATTCAGTACTTC.